This T cell receptor beta chain was identified in a study of T cells expressing NK-cell markers. Following a re-call of the 5' RACE reads, TCRdb has one entry per CDR3 protein and lacks DNA. The sample shows a few hundred thousand distinct CDR3 sequences, and around 4% sits with its ten largest clones. Details on this clonotype: Its antigen is not known.

General study results and limits: The study found dominant NKG2C+ clonotypes at about 1.0-7.5% of CD8+ T cells in about six donors.

The sequencing input was blood T cells: a sorted CD56 or NKG2C T cell subset, CD4+ or CD8+ T cells, or bulk PBMC T cells (not recorded which). The clonotype originates from a man in his late teens or twenties in good health.

The CDR3 loop is CSATTGTGTYNEQFF. This rearrangement joins TRBV20-1 to TRBJ2-1; as DNA is missing, the TRBD1 call by TCRdb cannot be tested. Looked up from germline, CDR1 is DFQATT and CDR2 is SNEGSKA (reference sequence). CDR3 length: 15 amino acids.